This TCR beta chain comes out of a study of radiotherapy plus CTLA-4 blockade in lung cancer. Study-level information: Patients showed objective responses in 15% to 20% of cases, and disease control was achieved by less than 35%.

Libraries were prepared by immunoSEQ multiplex PCR; TCRdb keeps only in-frame clonotypes and omits some of them. Of roughly 97,000 clones listed, approximately 75% are singletons. Germline V lookup: CDR1 LNHDA, CDR2 SQIVND (reference sequence). The V and J ends lost 1 base and 3 bases respectively, with 16 bases between them. The CDR3 runs to 17 residues. The TCR sequence derives from a human donor with non-small cell lung cancer who had a partial response to radiotherapy plus ipilimumab. Some clones in this sample may be carry-over from other donors' samples. The chain has TRBV19 and TRBJ1-5, with D possibly being TRBD1 (6 bases). Sequencing was performed on peripheral blood, taken from a patient treated with radiotherapy plus ipilimumab. The CDR3 protein is CASSIATGGASNQPQHF. The CDR3 nucleotides are TGTGCCAGTAGTATAGCCACGGGGGGGGCCTCCAATCAGCCCCAGCATTTT.